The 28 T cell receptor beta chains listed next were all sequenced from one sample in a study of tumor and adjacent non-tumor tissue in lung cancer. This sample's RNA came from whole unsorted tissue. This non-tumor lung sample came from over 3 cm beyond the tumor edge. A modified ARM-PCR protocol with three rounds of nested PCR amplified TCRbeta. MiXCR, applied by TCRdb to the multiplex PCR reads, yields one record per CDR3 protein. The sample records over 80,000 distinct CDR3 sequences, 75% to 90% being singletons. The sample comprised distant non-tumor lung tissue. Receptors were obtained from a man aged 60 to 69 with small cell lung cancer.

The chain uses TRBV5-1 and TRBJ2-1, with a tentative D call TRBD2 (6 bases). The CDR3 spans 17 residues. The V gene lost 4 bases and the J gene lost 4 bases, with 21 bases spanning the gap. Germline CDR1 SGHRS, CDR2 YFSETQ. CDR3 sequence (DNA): TGCGCCAGCAGCACTGGGAAACGGCTGGCGGGATACAATGAGCAGTTCTTC. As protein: CASSTGKRLAGYNEQFF. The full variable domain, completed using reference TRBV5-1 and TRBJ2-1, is KAGVTQTPRYLIKTRGQQVTLSCSPISGHRSVSWYQQTPGQGLQFLFEYFSETQRNKGNFPGRFSGRQFSNSRSEMNVSTLELGDSALYLCASSTGKRLAGYNEQFFGPGTRLTVL.

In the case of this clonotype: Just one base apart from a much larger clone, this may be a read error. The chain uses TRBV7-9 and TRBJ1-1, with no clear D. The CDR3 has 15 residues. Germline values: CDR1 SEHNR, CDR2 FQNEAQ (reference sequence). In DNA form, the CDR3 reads TGTGCCAGCAGCTCTCAAGGAATTTCGAACACTGAAACTTTCTTT. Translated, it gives CASSSQGISNTETFF.

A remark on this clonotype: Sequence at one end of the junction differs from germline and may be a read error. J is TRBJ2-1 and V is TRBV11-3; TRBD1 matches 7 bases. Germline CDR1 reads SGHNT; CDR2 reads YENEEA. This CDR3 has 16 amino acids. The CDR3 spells CVSSLGDRVDTATQFF. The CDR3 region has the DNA TGTGTCAGCAGCCTAGGGGACAGAGTAGATACGGCCACGCAGTTCTTC. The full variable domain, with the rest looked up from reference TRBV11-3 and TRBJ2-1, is EAGVVQSPRYKIIEKKQPVAFWCNPISGHNTLYWYLQNLGQGPELLIRYENEEAVDDSQLPKDRFSAERLKGVDSTLKIQPAELGDSAVYLCVSSLGDRVDTATQFFGPGTRLTVL.

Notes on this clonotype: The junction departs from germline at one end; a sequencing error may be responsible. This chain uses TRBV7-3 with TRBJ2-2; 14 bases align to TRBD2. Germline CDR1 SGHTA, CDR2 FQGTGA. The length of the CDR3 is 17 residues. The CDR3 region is CAISSGTSGSRSGEPFF. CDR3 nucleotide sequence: TGTGCCATCAGCTCCGGGACTAGCGGGAGTAGGTCCGGGGAGCCGTTTTTT.

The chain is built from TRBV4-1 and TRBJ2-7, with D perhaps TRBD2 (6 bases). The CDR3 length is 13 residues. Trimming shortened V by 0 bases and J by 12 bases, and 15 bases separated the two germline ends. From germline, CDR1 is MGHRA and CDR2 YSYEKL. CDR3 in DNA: TGCGCCAGCAGCCAAGATCGTGGAGGGCGGGTGTACGTC. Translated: CASSQDRGGRVYV.

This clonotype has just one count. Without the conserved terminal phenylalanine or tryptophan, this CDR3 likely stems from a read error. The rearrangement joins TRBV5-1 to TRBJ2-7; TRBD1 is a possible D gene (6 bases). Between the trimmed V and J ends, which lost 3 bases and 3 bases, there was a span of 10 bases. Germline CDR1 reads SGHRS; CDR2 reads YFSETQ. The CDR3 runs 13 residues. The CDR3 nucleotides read TGCGCCAGCAGCTATGGACAGAACTACGAGCAGTACTAC. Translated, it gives CASSYGQNYEQYY.

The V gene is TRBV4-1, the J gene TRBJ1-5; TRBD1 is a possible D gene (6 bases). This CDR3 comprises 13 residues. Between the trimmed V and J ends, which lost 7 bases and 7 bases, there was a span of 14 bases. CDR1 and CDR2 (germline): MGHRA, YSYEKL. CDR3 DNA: TGCGCCAGCAAGCAGGGGATGTCACAGCCCCAGCATTTT. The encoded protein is CASKQGMSQPQHF.

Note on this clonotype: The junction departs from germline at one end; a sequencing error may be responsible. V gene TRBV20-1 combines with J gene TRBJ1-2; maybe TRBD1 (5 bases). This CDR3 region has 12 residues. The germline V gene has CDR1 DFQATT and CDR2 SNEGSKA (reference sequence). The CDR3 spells CSAMTDSYGYIF. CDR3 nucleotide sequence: TGCAGTGCGATGACTGACAGCTATGGCTACATCTTC.

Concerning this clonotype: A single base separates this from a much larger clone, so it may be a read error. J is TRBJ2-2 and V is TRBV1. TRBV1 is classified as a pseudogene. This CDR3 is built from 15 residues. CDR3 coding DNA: TGCAACAGCAGCCAAGATGGGTCAGATTTGTGGGAGCTGTTTTTT. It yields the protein CNSSQDGSDLWELFF.

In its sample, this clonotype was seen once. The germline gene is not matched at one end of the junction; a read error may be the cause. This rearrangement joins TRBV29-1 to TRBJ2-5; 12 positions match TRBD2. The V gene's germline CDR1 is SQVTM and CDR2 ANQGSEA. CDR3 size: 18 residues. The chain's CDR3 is CSAAMGELAGGDQETQYF. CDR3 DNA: TGCAGCGCCGCGATGGGGGAACTAGCGGGAGGAGACCAAGAGACACAGTACTTC. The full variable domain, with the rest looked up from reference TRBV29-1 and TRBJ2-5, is SAVISQKPSRDICQRGTSLTIQCQVDSQVTMMFWYRQQPGQSLTLIATANQGSEATYESGFVIDKFPISRPNLTFSTLTVSNMSPEDSSIYLCSAAMGELAGGDQETQYFGPGTRLLVL.

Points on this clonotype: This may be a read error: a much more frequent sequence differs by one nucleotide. CDR3: CATSPGRGGVTDTQFF. CDR3 DNA sequence: TGTGCCACCAGTCCCGGTCGAGGGGGCGTGACAGATACGCAGTTTTTT. This chain connects TRBV24-1 to TRBJ2-3, with 7 bases fitting TRBD1. Germline CDR1 reads KGHDR; CDR2 reads SFDVKD. This CDR3 contains 16 residues.

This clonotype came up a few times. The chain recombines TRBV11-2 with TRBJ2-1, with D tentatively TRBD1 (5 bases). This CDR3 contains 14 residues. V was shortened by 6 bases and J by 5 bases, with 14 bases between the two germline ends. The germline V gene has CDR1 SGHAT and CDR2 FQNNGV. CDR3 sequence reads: CASRNRQGDNEQFF. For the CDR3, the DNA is TGTGCCAGCAGGAATCGGCAGGGCGACAATGAGCAGTTCTTC.

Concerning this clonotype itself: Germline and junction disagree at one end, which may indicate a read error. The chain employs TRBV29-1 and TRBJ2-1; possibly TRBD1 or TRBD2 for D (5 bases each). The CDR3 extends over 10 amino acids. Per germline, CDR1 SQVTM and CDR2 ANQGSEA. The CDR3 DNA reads TGCGGCGTTGGGGGTAATGAGCACTTCTTC. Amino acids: CGVGGNEHFF.

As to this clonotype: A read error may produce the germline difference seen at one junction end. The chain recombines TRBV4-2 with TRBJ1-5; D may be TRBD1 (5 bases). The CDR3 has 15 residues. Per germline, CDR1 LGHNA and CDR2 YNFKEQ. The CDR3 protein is CASSQRGEWGQAQHF. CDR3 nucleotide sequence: TGTGCCAGCAGCCAACGGGGCGAGTGGGGTCAGGCCCAGCATTTT.

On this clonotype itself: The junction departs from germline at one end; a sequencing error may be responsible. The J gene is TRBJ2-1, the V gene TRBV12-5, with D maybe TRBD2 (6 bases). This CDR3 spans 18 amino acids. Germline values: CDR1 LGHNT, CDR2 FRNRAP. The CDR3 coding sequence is TGTGATAGTGGTTTGGTAATTGGAGGGACTGAGTCCTACAATGAGCAGTTCTTC. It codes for CDSGLVIGGTESYNEQFF.

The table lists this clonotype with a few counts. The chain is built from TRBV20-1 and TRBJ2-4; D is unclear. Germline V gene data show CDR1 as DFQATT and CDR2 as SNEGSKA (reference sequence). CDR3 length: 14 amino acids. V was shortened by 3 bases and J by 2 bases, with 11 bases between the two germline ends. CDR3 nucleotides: TGCAGTGCTAGTCCCCGCACTTCCAAAAACATTCAGTACTTC. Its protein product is CSASPRTSKNIQYF.

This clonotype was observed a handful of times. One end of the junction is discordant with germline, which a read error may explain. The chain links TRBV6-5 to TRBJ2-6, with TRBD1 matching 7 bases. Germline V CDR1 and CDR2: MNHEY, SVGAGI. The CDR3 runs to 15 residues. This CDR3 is CASRPTGVGANVLTF. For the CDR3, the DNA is TGTGCCAGCAGACCTACAGGGGTTGGGGCCAATGTCCTGACTTTC.

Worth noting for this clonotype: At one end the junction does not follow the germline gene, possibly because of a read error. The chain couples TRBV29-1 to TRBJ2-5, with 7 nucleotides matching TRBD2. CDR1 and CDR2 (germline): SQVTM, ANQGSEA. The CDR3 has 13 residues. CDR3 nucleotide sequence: TGCAGCGCTGAAGCGGGACTGGGAGAGACCCAGTACTTC. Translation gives CSAEAGLGETQYF.

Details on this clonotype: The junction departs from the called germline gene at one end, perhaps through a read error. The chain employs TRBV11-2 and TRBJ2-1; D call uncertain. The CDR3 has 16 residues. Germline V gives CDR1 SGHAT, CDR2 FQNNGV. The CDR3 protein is CASSALDSSSYNERFF. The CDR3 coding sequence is TGTGCCAGCAGCGCCCTCGATAGCTCCTCCTACAATGAGCGGTTCTTC.

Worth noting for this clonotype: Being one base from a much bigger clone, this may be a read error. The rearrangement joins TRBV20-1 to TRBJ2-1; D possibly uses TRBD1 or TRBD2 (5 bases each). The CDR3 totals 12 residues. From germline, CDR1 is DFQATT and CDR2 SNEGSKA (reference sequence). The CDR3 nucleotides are TGCAGTGCTAGAGATCAGGGAGTTGAGCAGTTATTC. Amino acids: CSARDQGVEQLF.

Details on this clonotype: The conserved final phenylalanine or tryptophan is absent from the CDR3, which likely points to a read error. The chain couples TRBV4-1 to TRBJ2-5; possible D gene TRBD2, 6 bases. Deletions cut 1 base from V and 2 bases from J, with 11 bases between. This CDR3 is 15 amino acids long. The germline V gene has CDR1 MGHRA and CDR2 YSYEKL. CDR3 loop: CASSQGTSGQETQYL. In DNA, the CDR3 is TGCGCCAGCAGCCAAGGGACCAGCGGGCAAGAGACCCAGTACCTC.

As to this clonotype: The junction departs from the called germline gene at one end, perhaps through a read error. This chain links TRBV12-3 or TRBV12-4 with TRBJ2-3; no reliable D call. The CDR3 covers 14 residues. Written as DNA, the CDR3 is TGTGCCAGCAGTCCACTACTCCCCTATGATACACAGTATTTT. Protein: CASSPLLPYDTQYF.

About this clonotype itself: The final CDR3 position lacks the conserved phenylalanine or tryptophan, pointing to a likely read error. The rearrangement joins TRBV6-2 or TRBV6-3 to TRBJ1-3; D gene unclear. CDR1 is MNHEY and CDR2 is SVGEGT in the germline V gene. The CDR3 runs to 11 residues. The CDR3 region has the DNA TGTACCAGCTCGACAAGAAACACCATATATTTA. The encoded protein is CTSSTRNTIYL.

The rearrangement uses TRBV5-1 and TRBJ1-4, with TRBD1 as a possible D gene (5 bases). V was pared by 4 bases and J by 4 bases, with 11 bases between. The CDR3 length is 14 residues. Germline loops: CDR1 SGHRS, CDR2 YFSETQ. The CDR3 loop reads CASSRDGVNEKLFF. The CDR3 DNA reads TGCGCCAGCAGCCGGGACGGAGTTAATGAAAAACTGTTTTTT.

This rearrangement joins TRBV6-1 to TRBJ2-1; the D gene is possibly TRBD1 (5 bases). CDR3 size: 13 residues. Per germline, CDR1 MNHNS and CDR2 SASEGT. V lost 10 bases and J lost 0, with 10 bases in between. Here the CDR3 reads CATRQSSYNEQFF. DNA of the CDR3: TGTGCCACACGACAGAGCTCCTACAATGAGCAGTTCTTC.

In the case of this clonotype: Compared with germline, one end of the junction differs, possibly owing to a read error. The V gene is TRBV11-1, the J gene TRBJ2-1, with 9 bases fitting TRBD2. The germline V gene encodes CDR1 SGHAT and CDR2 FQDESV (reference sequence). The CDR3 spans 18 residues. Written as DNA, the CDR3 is TGTGCTAGCAGCTCAGAATCGAGGATTAGCGGGAGTGGTAATAAGCAGTTCTTC. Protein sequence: CASSSESRISGSGNKQFF.

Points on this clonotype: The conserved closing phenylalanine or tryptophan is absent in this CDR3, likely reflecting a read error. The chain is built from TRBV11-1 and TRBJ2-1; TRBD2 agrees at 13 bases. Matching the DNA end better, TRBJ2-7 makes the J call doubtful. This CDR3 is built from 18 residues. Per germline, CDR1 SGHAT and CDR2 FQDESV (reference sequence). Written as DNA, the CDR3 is TGTGCCAGCAGCTCAGAATCCAGGACTAGCGGGAGTGGTAATGAGCAGTACTTA. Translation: CASSSESRTSGSGNEQYL.

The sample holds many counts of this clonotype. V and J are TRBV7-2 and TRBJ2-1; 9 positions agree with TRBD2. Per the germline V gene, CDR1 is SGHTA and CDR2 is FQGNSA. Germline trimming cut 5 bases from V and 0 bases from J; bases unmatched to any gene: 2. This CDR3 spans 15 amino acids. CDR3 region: CASSPAGGSYNEQFF. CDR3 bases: TGTGCCAGCAGCCCAGCGGGAGGCTCCTACAATGAGCAGTTCTTC.